This T cell receptor (beta chain) is drawn from a study of beta chain features in type 1 diabetes. Notes on the study in general: VDJ junctions in type 1 diabetes patients carried more deletions and fewer insertions. Patients with Type 1 diabetes showed moderately but significantly shorter TCRB CDR3s in all four CD4+ subsets. Small HLA sub-analyses could not settle whether HLA shapes TCRB rearrangement.

Purity (above 98%) was reached by all sorted populations. V was clipped by 4 bases and J by 4 bases, with 13 bases between them. The germline CDR1 and CDR2 sequences are SQVTM and ANQGSEA. The CDR3 spans 13 residues. TCRB transcripts that were expressed got sequenced, as all of the isolated RNA had been reverse transcribed. The average read count of naive, central memory and regulatory T cell samples was around 3.8 million. Only in-frame clones appear in the TCRdb table, and some are missing; sequencing was by immunoSEQ multiplex PCR. The table includes about 650,000 clones, around an eighth detected once. This clone has a handful of counts. Its antigen is unknown.

This receptor was identified in a man aged 30 to 39 with type 1 diabetes. The sequencing sample was made of naive CD4+ T cells from blood. This chain links TRBV29-1 with TRBJ1-1, with D possibly TRBD1 on 6 matching bases. CDR3 sequence (DNA): TGCAGCGTTGGAGCGGGGGCCAGCACTGAAGCTTTCTTT. Its protein is CSVGAGASTEAFF.